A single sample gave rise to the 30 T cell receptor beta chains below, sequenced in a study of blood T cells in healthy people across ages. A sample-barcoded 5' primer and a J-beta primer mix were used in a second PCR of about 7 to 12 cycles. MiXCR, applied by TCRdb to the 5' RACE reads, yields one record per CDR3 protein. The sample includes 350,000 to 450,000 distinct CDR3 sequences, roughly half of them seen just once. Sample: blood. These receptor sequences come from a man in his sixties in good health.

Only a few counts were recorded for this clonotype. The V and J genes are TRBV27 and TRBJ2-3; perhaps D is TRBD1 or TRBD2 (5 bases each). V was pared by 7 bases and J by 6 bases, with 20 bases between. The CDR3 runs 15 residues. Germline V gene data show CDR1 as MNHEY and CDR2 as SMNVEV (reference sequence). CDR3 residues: CASKLGDASTDTQYF. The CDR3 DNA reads TGTGCCAGCAAACTGGGGGACGCATCGACGGATACGCAGTATTTT.

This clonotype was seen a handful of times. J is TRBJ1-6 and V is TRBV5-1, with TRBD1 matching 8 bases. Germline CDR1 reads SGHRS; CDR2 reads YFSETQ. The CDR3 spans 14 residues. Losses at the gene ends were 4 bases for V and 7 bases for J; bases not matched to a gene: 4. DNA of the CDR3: TGCGCCAGCAGCAGACAGGGGAGGAATTCACCCCTCCACTTT. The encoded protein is CASSRQGRNSPLHF.

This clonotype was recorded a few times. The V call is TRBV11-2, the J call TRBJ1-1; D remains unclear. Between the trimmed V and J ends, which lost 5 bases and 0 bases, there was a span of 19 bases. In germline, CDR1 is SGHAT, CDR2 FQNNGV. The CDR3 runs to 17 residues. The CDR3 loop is CASSPRQYRTMNTEAFF. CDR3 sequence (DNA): TGTGCCAGCAGCCCACGGCAGTACAGAACTATGAACACTGAAGCTTTCTTT.

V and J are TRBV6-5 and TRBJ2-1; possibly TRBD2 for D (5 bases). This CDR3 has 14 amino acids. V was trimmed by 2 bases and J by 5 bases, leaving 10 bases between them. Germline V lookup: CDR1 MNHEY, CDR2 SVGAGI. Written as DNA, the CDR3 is TGTGCCAGCAGTTACGCGAAGCGGAACAATGAGCAGTTCTTC. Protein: CASSYAKRNNEQFF.

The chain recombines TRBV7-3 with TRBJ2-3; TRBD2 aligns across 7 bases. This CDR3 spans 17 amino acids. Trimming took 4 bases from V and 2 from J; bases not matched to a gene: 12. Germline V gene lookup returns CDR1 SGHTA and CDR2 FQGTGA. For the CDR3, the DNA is TGTGCCAGCAGCTCGGCCCCTCCCGGGACTACCACAGATACGCAGTATTTT. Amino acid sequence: CASSSAPPGTTTDTQYF.

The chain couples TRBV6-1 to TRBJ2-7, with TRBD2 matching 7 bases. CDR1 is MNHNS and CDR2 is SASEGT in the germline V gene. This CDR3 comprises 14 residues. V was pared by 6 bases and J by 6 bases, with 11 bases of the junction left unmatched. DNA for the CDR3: TGTGCCAGCAGCCCCGTGGGAGGGAGAGGCGAGCAGTACTTC. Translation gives CASSPVGGRGEQYF.

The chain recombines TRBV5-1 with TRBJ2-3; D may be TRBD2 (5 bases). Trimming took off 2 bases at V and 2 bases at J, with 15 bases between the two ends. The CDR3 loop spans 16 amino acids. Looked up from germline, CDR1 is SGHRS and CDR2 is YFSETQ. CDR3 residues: CASSFVLGLATDTQYF. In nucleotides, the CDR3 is TGCGCCAGCAGCTTTGTACTTGGACTCGCCACAGATACGCAGTATTTT.

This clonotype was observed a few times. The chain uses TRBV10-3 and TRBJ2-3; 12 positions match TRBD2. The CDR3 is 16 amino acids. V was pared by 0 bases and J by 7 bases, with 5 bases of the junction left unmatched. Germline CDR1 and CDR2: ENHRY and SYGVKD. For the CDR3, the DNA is TGTGCCATCAGTGAGTCGGCGACTAGCGGGAGTAATACGCAGTATTTT. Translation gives CAISESATSGSNTQYF.

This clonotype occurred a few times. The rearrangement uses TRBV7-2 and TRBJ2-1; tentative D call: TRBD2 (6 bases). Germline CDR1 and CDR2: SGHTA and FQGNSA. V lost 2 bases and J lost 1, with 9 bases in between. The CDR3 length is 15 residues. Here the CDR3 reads CASSLRETSYNEQFF. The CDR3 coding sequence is TGTGCCAGCAGCTTACGGGAGACATCCTACAATGAGCAGTTCTTC.

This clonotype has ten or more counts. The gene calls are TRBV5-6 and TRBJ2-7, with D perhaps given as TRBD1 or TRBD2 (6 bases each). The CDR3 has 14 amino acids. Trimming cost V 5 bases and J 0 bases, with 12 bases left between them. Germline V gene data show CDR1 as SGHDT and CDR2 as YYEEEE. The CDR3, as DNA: TGTGCCAGCAGTCGGGGGCGGAGCTCCTACGAGCAGTACTTC. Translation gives CASSRGRSSYEQYF.

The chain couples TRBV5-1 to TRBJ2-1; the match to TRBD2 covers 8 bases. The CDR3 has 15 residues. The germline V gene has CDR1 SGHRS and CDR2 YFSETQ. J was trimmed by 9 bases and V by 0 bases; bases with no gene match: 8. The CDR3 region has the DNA TGCGCCAGCAGCTTGGAGCCGACTAGCGACAGTGAGCAGTTCTTC. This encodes CASSLEPTSDSEQFF.

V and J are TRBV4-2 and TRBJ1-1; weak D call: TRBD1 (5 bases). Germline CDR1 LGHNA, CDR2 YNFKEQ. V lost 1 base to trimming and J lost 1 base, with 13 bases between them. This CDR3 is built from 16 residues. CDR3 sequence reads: CASSQAGKGRNTEAFF. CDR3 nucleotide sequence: TGTGCCAGCAGCCAAGCAGGTAAGGGGAGGAACACTGAAGCTTTCTTT.

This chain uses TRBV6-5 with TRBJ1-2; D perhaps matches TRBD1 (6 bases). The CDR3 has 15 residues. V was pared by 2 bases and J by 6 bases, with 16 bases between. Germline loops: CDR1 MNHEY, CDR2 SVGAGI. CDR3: CASSYADRRTNGYTF. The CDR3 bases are TGTGCCAGCAGTTACGCCGACAGGAGAACAAATGGCTACACCTTC.

CDR3 DNA sequence: TGTGCCACCAGTGACTGGACAGGGTCACGAGAGACCCAGTACTTC. Its translation is CATSDWTGSRETQYF. The chain joins TRBV24-1 to TRBJ2-7, with 8 nucleotides matching TRBD1. The J call may not be correct, given that the DNA end is closer to TRBJ2-5. Germline V gene lookup returns CDR1 KGHDR and CDR2 SFDVKD. The CDR3 consists of 15 residues.

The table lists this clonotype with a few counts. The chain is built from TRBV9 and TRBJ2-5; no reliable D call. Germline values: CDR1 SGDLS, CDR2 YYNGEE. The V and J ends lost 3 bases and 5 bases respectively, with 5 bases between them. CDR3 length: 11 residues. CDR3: CASSGEETQYF. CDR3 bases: TGTGCCAGCAGCGGTGAGGAGACCCAGTACTTC.

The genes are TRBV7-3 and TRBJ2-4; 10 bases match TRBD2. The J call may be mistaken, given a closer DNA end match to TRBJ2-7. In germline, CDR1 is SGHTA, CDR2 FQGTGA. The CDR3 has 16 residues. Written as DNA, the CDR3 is TGTGCCAGCAGCTCAGCCACTAGCGGGAAGGGCCACGAGCAGTACTTC. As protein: CASSSATSGKGHEQYF.

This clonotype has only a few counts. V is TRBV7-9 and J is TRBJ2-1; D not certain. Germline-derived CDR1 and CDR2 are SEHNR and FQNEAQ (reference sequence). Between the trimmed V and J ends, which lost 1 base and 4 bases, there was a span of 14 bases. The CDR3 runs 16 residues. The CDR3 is CASSLVSGTLYNEQFF. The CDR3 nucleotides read TGTGCCAGCAGCTTAGTTTCCGGCACCCTATACAATGAGCAGTTCTTC. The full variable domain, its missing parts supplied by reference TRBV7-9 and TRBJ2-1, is DTGVSQNPRHKITKRGQNVTFRCDPISEHNRLYWYRQTLGQGPEFLTYFQNEAQLEKSRLLSDRFSAERPKGSFSTLEIQRTEQGDSAMYLCASSLVSGTLYNEQFFGPGTRLTVL.

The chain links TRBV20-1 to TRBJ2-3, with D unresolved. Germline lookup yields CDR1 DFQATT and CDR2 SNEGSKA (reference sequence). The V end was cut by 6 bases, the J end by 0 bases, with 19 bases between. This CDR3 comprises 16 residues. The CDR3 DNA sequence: TGCAGTGCCCACCGGGCCGCCATTTCTAGCACAGATACGCAGTATTTT. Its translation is CSAHRAAISSTDTQYF.

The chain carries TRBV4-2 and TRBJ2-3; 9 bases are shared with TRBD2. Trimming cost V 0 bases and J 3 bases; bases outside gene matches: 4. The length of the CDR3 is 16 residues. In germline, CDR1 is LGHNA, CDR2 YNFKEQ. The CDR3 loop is CASSQDGRGGTDTQYF. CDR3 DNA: TGTGCCAGCAGCCAAGATGGGCGGGGGGGGACAGATACGCAGTATTTT.

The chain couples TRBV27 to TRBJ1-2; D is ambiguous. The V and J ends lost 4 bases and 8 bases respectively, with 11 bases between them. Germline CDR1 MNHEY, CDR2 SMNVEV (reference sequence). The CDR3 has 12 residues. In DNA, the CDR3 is TGTGCCAGCAGTTCCGCCACGGGAGGCTACACCTTC. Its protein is CASSSATGGYTF.

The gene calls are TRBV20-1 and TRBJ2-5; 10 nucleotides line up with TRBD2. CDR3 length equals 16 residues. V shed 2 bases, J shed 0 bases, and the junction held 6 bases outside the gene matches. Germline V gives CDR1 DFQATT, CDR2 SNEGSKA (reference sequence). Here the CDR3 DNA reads TGCAGTGCTAGAAAGGGACTAGCGCAGAACCAAGAGACCCAGTACTTC. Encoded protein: CSARKGLAQNQETQYF.

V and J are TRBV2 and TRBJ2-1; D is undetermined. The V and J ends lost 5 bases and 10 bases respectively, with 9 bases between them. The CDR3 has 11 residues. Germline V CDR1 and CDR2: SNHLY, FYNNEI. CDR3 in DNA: TGTGCCAGCAGTCTGAGTTTAGAGCAGTTCTTC. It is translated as CASSLSLEQFF.

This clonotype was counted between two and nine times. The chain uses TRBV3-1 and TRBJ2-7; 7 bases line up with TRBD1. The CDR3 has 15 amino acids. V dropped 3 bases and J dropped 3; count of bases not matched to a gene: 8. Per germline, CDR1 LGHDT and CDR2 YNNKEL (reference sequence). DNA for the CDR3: TGTGCCAGCAGCCAGTCGGGGTCAGGGGGCTACGAGCAGTACTTC. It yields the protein CASSQSGSGGYEQYF.

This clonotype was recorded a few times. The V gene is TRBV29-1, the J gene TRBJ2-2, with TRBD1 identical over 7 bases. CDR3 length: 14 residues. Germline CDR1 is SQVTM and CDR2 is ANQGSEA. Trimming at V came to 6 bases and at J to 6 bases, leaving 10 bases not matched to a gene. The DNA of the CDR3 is TGCAGCGTAGCCCCCGGGACAGAGGCCGGGGAGCTGTTTTTT. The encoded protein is CSVAPGTEAGELFF.

For the CDR3, the DNA is TGTGCCAGTAGTATAGGGCGGGGACTGAACACTGAAGCTTTCTTT. Protein product: CASSIGRGLNTEAFF. This sequence joins TRBV19 and TRBJ1-1; D possibly corresponds to TRBD1 (5 bases). In germline, CDR1 is LNHDA, CDR2 SQIVND (reference sequence). CDR3 size: 15 residues. The V end was cut by 1 base, the J end by 0 bases, with 9 bases between.

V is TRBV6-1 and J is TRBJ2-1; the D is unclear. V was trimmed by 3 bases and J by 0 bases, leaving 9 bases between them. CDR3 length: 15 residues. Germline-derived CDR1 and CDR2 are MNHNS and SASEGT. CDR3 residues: CASSDAPSSYNEQFF. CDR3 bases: TGTGCCAGCAGTGATGCTCCGAGCTCCTACAATGAGCAGTTCTTC.

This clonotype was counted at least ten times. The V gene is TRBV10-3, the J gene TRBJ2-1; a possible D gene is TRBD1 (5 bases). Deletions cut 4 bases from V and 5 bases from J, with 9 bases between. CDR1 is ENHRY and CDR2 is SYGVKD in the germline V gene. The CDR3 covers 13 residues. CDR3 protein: CAISGQGDNEQFF. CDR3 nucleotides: TGTGCCATCAGTGGTCAGGGCGACAATGAGCAGTTCTTC.

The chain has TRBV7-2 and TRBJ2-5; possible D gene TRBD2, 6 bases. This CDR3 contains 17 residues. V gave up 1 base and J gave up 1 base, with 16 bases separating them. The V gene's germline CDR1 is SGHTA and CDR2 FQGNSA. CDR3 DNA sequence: TGTGCCAGCAGCTTAGGGGGGTGGACTACCCTCCAAGAGACCCAGTACTTC. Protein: CASSLGGWTTLQETQYF.

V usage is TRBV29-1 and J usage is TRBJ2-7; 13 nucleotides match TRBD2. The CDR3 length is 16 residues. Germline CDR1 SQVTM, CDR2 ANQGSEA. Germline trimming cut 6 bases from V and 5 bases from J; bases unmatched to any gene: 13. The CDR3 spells CSVLGRLAGGLDEQYF. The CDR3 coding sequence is TGCAGCGTCCTGGGCCGACTAGCGGGAGGATTGGACGAGCAGTACTTC.

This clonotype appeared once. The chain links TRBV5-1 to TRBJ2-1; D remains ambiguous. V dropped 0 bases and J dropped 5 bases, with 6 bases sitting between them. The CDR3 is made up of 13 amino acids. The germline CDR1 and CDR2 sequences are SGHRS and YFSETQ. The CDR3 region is CASSLGVHNEQFF. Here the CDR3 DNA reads TGCGCCAGCAGCTTGGGGGTCCACAATGAGCAGTTCTTC. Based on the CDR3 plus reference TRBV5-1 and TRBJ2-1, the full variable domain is KAGVTQTPRYLIKTRGQQVTLSCSPISGHRSVSWYQQTPGQGLQFLFEYFSETQRNKGNFPGRFSGRQFSNSRSEMNVSTLELGDSALYLCASSLGVHNEQFFGPGTRLTVL.